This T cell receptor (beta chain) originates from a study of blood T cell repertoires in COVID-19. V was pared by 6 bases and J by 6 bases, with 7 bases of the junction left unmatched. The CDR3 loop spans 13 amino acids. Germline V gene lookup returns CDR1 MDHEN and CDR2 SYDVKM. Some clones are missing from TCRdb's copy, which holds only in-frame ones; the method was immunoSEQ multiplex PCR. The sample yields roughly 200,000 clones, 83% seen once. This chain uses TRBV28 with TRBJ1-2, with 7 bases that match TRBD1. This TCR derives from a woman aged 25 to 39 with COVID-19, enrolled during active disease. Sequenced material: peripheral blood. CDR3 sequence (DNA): TGTGCCAGCAGACGAGGAGGGGGCAATGGCTACACCTTC. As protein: CASRRGGGNGYTF.